This T cell receptor beta chain was identified during a study of T cells after yellow fever vaccination. Overall study results and limits: There was a small share of clonotypes that showed up in both the CD4 and CD8 compartments. Most clones from primary vaccination resurfaced after the booster (around 95% CD4, more than 75% CD8). In FACS-sorted repertoires, abundant clonotypes from the bulk population could appear as contaminants.

CDR1 and CDR2 from the germline V gene are SGHRS and YFSETQ. CDR3 length equals 16 residues. V was clipped by 0 bases and J by 2 bases, with 12 bases between them. 5'RACE template switching produced TCR cDNA carrying a universal primer site and UMIs. In TCRdb, the 5' RACE reads were re-called with MiXCR into one record per CDR3 protein. The data show around 300,000 distinct CDR3 sequences, 13% seen once. This clonotype was seen many times. What it binds is unknown. This sequence joins TRBV5-1 and TRBJ2-4; D is perhaps TRBD1 or TRBD2 (5 bases each). The material was CD4+ T cells sorted from PBMCs, obtained 45 days after the yellow fever booster vaccination. The sequence was collected from a man aged 25 to 45 who received the YFV17D yellow fever vaccine. CDR3 amino acids: CASSLALGVTKNIQYF. The CDR3 bases are TGCGCCAGCAGCTTGGCGCTGGGGGTGACCAAAAACATTCAGTACTTC.